This T cell receptor beta chain was recovered during a study of blood T cell repertoires in COVID-19. Study context: COVID-19 samples, acute and convalescent, were from the United States, Italy and Spain. The cDNA or gDNA used as material had been derived from T cells, B-cell-depleted T cells, or PBMCs.

Produced via immunoSEQ multiplex PCR; TCRdb's table is partial and in-frame only. The sample contains approximately 60,000 clones, 65% to 90% of which appear only once. The CDR3 has 11 residues. The V gene's germline CDR1 is DFQATT and CDR2 SNEGSKA (reference sequence). This chain joins TRBV20-1 and TRBJ1-2; TRBD1 might be the D (5 bases). The sequence derives from a human donor in a cohort sampled during active COVID-19. The sequenced sample was peripheral blood. Here the CDR3 reads CRGGGFSGYTF. CDR3 nucleotide sequence: TGCAGGGGGGGAGGGTTCTCTGGCTACACCTTC.